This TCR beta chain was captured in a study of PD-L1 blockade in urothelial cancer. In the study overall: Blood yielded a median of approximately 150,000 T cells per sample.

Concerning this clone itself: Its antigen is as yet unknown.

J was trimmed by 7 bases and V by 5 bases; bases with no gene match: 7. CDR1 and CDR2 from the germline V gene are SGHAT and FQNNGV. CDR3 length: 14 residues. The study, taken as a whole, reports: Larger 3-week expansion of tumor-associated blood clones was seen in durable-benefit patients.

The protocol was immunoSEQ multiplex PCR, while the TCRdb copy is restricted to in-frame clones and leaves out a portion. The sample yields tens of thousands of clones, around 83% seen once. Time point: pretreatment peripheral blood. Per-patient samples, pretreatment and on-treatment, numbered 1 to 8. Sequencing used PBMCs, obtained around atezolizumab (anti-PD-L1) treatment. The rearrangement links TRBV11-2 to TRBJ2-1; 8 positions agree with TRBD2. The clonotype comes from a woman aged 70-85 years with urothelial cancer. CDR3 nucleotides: TGTGCCAGCAGCCAGCGGGGACTAGGGAATGAGCAGTTCTTC. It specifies CASSQRGLGNEQFF.